These 5 T cell receptor beta chains were sequenced from one sample in a study of PD-L1 blockade in urothelial cancer. Time point indicated: pretreatment peripheral blood. Using immunoSEQ multiplex PCR, the repertoire was profiled, and TCRdb retains in-frame clones only, with some absent. The sample has approximately 50,000 clones; about 80% are singletons. The source was PBMCs, collected around atezolizumab (anti-PD-L1) treatment. These TCRs come from a man in his 70s with urothelial cancer.

In this sample, this clone turned up many times. The chain carries TRBV19 and TRBJ1-1; TRBD1 is a possible D gene (5 bases). This CDR3 is 11 amino acids long. The V end lost 6 bases, the J end lost 10 bases, and 12 bases lay between the germline ends. Germline assignment: CDR1 LNHDA and CDR2 SQIVND (reference sequence). The CDR3 DNA reads TGTGCCAGTAGATGGGGGGGTGTAGCTTTCTTT. This encodes CASRWGGVAFF.

This clone was observed once. V gene TRBV6-1 combines with J gene TRBJ2-7, with a possible D match to TRBD1 (5 bases). This CDR3 contains 14 residues. Germline V gene lookup returns CDR1 MNHNS and CDR2 SASEGT. Trimming removed 4 bases from V and 5 bases from J, with 15 bases in between. CDR3 sequence reads: CASSAQARAHEQYF. The CDR3 bases are TGTGCCAGCAGTGCACAGGCCCGCGCCCACGAGCAGTACTTC.

The chain couples TRBV5-4 to TRBJ1-1, with 9 nucleotides matching TRBD1. V was pared by 3 bases and J by 4 bases, with 4 bases of the junction left unmatched. There are 14 residues in the CDR3. Germline CDR1 SGHNT, CDR2 YYREEE (reference sequence). This CDR3 is CASSSPTGGTEAFF. The DNA for the CDR3 is TGTGCCAGCAGCTCCCCGACAGGGGGCACTGAAGCTTTCTTT.

The chain carries TRBV28 and TRBJ2-7; 9 bases are shared with TRBD2. Germline CDR1 and CDR2: MDHEN and SYDVKM. The V gene end was trimmed by 6 bases and the J gene end by 4 bases; junction bases not matched to a gene: 7. The CDR3 length is 14 residues. This CDR3 is CASSLASGDYEQYF. The CDR3, as DNA: TGTGCCAGCAGCCTGGCTAGCGGGGATTACGAGCAGTACTTC.

The chain uses TRBV7-2 and TRBJ2-7; D not certain. Germline V CDR1 and CDR2: SGHTA, FQGNSA. Trimming shortened V by 1 base and J by 6 bases, and 7 bases separated the two germline ends. The CDR3 has 12 residues. CDR3 sequence: CASSLGYTEQYF. DNA of the CDR3: TGTGCCAGCAGCTTAGGGTACACCGAGCAGTACTTC.